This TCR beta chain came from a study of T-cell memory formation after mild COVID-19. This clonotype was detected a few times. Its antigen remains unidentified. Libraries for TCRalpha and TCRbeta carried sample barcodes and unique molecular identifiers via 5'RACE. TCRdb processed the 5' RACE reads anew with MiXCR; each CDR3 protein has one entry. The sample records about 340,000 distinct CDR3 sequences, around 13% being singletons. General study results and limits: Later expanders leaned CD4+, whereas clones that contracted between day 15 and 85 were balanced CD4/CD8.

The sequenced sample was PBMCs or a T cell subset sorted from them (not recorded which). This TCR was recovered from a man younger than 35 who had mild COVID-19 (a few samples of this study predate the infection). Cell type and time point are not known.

Written as DNA, the CDR3 is TGTGCCAGCAGCGGGAGGACAGCTAACCAGCCCCAGCATTTT. Its protein product is CASSGRTANQPQHF. The chain carries TRBV6-2 or TRBV6-3 and TRBJ1-5, with a tentative D call TRBD1 (6 bases). The germline CDR1 and CDR2 sequences are MNHEY and SVGEGT. This CDR3 has 14 residues. V lost 6 bases, J lost 7 bases, and 16 bases lay in between.